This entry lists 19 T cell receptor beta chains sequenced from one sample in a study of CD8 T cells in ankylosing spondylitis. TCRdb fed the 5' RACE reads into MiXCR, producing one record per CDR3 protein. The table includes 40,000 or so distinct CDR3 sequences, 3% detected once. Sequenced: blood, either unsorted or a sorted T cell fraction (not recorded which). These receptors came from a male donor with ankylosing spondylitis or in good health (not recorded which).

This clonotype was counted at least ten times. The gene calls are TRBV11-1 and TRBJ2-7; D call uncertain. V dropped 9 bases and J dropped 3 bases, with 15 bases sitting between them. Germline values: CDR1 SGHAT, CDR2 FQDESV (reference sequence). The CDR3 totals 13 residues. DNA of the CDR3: TGTGCCAGACGCCCTTTTTTTTTCTACGAGCAGTACGTC. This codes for CARRPFFFYEQYV.

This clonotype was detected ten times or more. This CDR3 reads CASSVAGYPQETQYF. DNA for the CDR3: TGTGCCAGCAGCGTAGCGGGCTACCCCCAAGAGACCCAGTACTTC. The rearrangement links TRBV9 to TRBJ2-5, with D unresolved. The CDR3 totals 15 residues. Germline loops: CDR1 SGDLS, CDR2 YYNGEE. Between the trimmed V and J ends, which lost 0 bases and 1 base, there was a span of 10 bases.

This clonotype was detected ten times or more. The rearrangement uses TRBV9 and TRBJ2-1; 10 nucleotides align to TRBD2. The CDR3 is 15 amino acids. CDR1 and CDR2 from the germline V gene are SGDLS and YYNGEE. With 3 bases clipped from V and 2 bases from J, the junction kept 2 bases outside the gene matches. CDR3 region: CASSAGTSAYNEQFF. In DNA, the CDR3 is TGTGCCAGCAGCGCCGGGACTAGCGCCTACAATGAGCAGTTCTTC.

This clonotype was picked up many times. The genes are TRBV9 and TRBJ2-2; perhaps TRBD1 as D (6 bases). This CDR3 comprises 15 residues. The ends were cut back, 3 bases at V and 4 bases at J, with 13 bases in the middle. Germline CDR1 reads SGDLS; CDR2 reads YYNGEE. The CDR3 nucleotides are TGTGCCAGCAGCGCCGGGACACCACTCACCGGGGAGCTGTTTTTT. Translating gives CASSAGTPLTGELFF.

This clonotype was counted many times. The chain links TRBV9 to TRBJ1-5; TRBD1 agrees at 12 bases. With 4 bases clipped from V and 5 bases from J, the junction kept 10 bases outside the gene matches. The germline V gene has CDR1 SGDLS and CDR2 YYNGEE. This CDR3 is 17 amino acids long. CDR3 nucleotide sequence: TGTGCCAGCAGCCCCCGTGACGGGACAGGGGGCGATCAGCCCCAGCATTTT. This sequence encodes CASSPRDGTGGDQPQHF. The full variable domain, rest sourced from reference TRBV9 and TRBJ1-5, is DSGVTQTPKHLITATGQRVTLRCSPRSGDLSVYWYQQSLDQGLQFLIQYYNGEERAKGNILERFSAQQFPDLHSELNLSSLELGDSALYFCASSPRDGTGGDQPQHFGDGTRLSIL.

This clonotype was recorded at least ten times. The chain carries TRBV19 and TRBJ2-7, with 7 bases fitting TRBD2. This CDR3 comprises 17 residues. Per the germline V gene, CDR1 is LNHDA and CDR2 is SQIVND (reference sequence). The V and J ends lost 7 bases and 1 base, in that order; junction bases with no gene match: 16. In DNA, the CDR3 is TGTGCCAGTAATAGGGCGGGAGCTAATGAAGGTTCCTACGAGCAGTACGTC. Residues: CASNRAGANEGSYEQYV.

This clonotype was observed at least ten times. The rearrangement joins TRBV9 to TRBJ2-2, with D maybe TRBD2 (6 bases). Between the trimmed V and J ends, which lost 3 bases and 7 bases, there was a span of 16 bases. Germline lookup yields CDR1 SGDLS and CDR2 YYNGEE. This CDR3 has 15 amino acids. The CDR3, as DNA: TGTGCCAGCAGCGCCGGGGCGGCGGGGAACGGGGAGCTGTTTTTT. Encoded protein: CASSAGAAGNGELFF.

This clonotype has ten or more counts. The DNA of the CDR3 is TGTGCCAGCAGCCTAACGACAGGGAAGACAGATACGCAGTATTTT. The encoded protein is CASSLTTGKTDTQYF. The chain combines TRBV9 with TRBJ2-3; 7 bases match TRBD1. The V gene end was trimmed by 4 bases and the J gene end by 3 bases; junction bases not matched to a gene: 8. The CDR3 runs 15 residues. Germline loops: CDR1 SGDLS, CDR2 YYNGEE.

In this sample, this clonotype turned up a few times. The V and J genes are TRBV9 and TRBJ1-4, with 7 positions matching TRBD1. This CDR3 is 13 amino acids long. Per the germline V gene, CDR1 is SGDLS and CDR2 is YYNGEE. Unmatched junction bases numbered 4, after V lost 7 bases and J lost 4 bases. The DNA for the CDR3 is TGTGCCAGCGGGGACAGTCTTAATGAAAAACTGTTTTTT. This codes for CASGDSLNEKLFF.

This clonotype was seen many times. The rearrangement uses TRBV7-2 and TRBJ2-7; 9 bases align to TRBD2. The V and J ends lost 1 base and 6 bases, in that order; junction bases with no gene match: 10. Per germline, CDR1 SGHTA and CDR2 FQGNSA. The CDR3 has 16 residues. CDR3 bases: TGTGCCAGCAGCTTAGGGGTTAGCGGGAGTAGGTCCGAGCAGTACGTC. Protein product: CASSLGVSGSRSEQYV.

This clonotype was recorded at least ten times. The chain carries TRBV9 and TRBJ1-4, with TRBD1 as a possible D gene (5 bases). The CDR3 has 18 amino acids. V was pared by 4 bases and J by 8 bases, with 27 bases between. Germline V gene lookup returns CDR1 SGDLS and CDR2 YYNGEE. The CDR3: CASSPRGGVALRGEKLFF. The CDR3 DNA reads TGTGCCAGCAGCCCCCGGGGGGGGGTGGCGCTGAGGGGCGAAAAACTGTTTTTT. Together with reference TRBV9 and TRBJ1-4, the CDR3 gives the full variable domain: DSGVTQTPKHLITATGQRVTLRCSPRSGDLSVYWYQQSLDQGLQFLIQYYNGEERAKGNILERFSAQQFPDLHSELNLSSLELGDSALYFCASSPRGGVALRGEKLFFGSGTQLSVL.

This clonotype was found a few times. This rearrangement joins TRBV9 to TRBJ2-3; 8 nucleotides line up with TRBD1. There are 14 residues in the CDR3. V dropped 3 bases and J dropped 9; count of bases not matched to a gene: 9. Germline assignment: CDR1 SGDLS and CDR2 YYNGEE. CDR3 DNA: TGTGCCAGCAGCGAGCAGGGGGCACATGCCACGCAGTATTTT. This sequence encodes CASSEQGAHATQYF.

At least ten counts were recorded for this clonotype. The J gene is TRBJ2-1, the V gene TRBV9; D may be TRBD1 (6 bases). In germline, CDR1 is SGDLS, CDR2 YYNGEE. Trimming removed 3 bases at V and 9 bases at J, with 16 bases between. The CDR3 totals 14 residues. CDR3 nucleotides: TGTGCCAGCAGCGCTCGACAGGACTTGGGTGAGCAGTTCTTC. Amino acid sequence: CASSARQDLGEQFF.

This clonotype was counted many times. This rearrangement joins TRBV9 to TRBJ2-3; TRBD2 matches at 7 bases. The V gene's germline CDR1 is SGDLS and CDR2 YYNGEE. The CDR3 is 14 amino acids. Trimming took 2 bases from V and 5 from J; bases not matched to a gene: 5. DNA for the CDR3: TGTGCCAGCAGCGTGAGCCGGACTAGAGATACGCAGTATTTT. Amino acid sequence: CASSVSRTRDTQYF.

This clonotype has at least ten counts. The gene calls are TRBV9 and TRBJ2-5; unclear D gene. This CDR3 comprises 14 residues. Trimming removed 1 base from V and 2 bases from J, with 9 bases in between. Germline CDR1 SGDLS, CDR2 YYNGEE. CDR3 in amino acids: CASSVYGRQETQYF. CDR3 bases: TGTGCCAGCAGCGTATACGGCAGACAAGAGACCCAGTACTTC. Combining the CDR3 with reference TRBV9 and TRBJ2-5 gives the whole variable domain DSGVTQTPKHLITATGQRVTLRCSPRSGDLSVYWYQQSLDQGLQFLIQYYNGEERAKGNILERFSAQQFPDLHSELNLSSLELGDSALYFCASSVYGRQETQYFGPGTRLLVL.

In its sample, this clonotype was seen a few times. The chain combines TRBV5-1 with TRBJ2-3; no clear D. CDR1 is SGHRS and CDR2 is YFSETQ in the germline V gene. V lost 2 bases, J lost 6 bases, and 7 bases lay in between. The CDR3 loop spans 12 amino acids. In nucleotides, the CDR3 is TGCGCCAGCAGCTTAACGATGGATACGCAGTATTTT. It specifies CASSLTMDTQYF. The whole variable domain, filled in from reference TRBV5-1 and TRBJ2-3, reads KAGVTQTPRYLIKTRGQQVTLSCSPISGHRSVSWYQQTPGQGLQFLFEYFSETQRNKGNFPGRFSGRQFSNSRSEMNVSTLELGDSALYLCASSLTMDTQYFGPGTRLTVL.

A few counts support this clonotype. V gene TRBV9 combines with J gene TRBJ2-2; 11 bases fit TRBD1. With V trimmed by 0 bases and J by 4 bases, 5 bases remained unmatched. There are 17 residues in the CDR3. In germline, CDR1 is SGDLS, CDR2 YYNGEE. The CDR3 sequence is CASSVGPGTGGTGELFF. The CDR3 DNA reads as TGTGCCAGCAGCGTAGGGCCGGGGACAGGGGGCACCGGGGAGCTGTTTTTT.

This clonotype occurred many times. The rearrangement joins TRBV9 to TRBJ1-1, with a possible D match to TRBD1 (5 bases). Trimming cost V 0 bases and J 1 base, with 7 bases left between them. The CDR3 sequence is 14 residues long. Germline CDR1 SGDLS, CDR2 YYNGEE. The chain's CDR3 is CASSVGGRNTEAFF. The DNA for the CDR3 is TGTGCCAGCAGCGTAGGGGGGAGGAACACTGAAGCTTTCTTT.

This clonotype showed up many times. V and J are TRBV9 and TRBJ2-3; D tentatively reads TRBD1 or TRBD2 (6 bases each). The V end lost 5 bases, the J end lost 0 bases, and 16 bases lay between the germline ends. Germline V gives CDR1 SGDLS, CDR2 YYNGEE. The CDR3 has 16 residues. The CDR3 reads CASSRGQGSSTDTQYF. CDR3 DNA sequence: TGTGCCAGCAGTCGGGGGCAGGGCTCTAGCACAGATACGCAGTATTTT. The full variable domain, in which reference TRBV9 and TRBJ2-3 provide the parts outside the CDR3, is DSGVTQTPKHLITATGQRVTLRCSPRSGDLSVYWYQQSLDQGLQFLIQYYNGEERAKGNILERFSAQQFPDLHSELNLSSLELGDSALYFCASSRGQGSSTDTQYFGPGTRLTVL.